This T cell receptor beta chain originates from a study of T cell responses to AZD1222 COVID-19 vaccine. Study context: Second-dose intervals near 4 or 12 weeks were combined.

Sequencing used immunoSEQ multiplex PCR; TCRdb keeps in-frame clones, though not all of them. The table lists about 120,000 clones, around nine tenths of them singletons. The germline gives CDR1 SGHNT, CDR2 YYREEE (reference sequence). The CDR3 has 16 residues. Trimming cost V 0 bases and J 7 bases; bases outside gene matches: 10. In regard to this clone: Antigen: not known.

Findings of the study overall: Clonal diversity may have been underestimated in mostly white British donors. Vaccine-associated CD4 TCRs ranged over spike, dominating at 160-218 and 743-854.

The chain employs TRBV5-4 and TRBJ2-1, with TRBD2 identical over 7 bases. The sequencing here drew on peripheral blood, taken on day 0 of AZD1222 vaccination. The TCR was taken from an adult in good health. The CDR3 sequence is CASSLAATGGGNEQFF. The CDR3 nucleotides are TGTGCCAGCAGCTTGGCCGCGACGGGAGGTGGAAATGAGCAGTTCTTC.